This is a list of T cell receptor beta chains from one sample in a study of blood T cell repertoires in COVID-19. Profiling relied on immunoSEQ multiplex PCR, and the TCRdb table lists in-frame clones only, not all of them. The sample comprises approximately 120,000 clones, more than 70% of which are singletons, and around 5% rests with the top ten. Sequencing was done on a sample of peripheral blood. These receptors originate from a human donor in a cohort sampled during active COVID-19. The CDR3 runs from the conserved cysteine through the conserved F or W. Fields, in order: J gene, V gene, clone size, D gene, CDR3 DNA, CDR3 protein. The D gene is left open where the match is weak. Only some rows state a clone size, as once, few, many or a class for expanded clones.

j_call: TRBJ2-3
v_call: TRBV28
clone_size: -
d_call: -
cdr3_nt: TGTGCCAGCAGTTTACACGGGAGCGAAAGAGATACGCAGTATTTT
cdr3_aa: CASSLHGSERDTQYF

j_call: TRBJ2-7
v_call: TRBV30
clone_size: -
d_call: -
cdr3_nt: TGTGCCTGGAAATACGTATCGAGCCACGAGCAGTACTTC
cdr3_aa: CAWKYVSSHEQYF

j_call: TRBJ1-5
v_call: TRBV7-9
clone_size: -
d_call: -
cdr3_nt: TGTGCCAGCAGCTTGGGGGGGGCAGGCAATCAGCCCCAGCATTTT
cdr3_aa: CASSLGGAGNQPQHF

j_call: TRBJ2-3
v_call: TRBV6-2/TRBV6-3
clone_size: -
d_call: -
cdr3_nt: TGTGCCAGCAGCCCTGTGGACTACTACTGGCAGTATTTT
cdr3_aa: CASSPVDYYWQYF

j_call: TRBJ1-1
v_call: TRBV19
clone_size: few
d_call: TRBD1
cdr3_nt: TGTGCCAGTAGTATAGCGTCAGGGGGCTTTATGGGCACTGAAGCTTTCTTT
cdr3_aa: CASSIASGGFMGTEAFF

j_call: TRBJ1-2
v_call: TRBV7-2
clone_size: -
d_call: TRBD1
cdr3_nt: TGTGCCAGCAGCCCCCCGGGACAGCTCTATGGCTACACCTTC
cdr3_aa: CASSPPGQLYGYTF

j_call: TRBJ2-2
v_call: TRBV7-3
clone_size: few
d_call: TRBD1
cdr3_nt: TGTGCCAGCAGCTTAGGGGGACAGCGCGGGGAGCTGTTTTTT
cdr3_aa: CASSLGGQRGELFF

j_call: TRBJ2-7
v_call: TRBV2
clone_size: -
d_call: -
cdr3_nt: TGTGCCAGCGGATTAGAACTCCCCCTAGCCCACGAGCAGTACTTC
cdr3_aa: CASGLELPLAHEQYF

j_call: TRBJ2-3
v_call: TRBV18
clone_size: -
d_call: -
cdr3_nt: TGTGCCAGCGGAACAGGGAAGGCGGCTAGCACAGATACGCAGTATTTT
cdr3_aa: CASGTGKAASTDTQYF

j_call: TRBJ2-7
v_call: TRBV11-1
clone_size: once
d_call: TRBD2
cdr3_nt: TGTGCCAGCAGCGAACAACTAGCGGCAACATACGAGCAGTACTTC
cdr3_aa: CASSEQLAATYEQYF

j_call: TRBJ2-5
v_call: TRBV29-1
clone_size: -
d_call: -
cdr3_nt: TGCAGCGTTGAGTCAGGTGGGTCGGAGACCCAGTACTTC
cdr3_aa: CSVESGGSETQYF

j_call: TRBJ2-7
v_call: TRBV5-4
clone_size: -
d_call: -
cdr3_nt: TGTGCCAGCAGCCCACAGGGTCCCGCCTACGAGCAGTACTTC
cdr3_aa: CASSPQGPAYEQYF

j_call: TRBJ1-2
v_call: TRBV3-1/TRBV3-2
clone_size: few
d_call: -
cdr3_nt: TGTGCCAGCAGCCAAGTCACAGGGAATGGCTACACCTTC
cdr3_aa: CASSQVTGNGYTF

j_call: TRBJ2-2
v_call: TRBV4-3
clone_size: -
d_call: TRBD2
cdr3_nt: TGCGCCAGCAGCCAAGATAAGAGCGGGAGTACCGGGGAGCTGTTTTTT
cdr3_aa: CASSQDKSGSTGELFF

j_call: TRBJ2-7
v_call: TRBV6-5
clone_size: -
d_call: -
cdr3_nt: TGTGCCAGCAGTAGTGTTTCGGGCTCCTACGAGCAGTACTTC
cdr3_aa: CASSSVSGSYEQYF

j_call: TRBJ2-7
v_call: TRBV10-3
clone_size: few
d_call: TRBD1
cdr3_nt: TGTGCCATCAGTGAGTCAATTGGACAGGGCGACTCCTACGAGCAGTACTTC
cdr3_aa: CAISESIGQGDSYEQYF

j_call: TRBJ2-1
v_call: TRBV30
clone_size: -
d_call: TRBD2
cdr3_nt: TGTGCCTGGAGTACCGGGACTAGCAGGTACAATGAGCAGTTCTTC
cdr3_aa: CAWSTGTSRYNEQFF

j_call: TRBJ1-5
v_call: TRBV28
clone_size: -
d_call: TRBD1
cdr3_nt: TGTGCCAGCAGACCAGGGGACAGGGTGCTGGCTCAGCCCCAGCATTTT
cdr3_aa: CASRPGDRVLAQPQHF

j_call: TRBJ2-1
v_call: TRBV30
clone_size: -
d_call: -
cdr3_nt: TGTGCCTGGAGTGCGGGCAATGAGCAGTTCTTC
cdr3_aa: CAWSAGNEQFF

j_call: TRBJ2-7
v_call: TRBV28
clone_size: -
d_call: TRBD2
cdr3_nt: TGTGCCAGCAGGCGAGGGACTAGCGGCTACGAGCAGTACTTC
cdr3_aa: CASRRGTSGYEQYF

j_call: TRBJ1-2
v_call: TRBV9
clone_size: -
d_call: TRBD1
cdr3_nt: TGTGCCAGCAGCACCATGACAGGGCCCTATGGCTACACCTTC
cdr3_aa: CASSTMTGPYGYTF

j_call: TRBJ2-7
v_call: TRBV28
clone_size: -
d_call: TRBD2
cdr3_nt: TGTGCCAGCAGTCCCGCGGGACTAGCGGGAGTCCACGAGCAGTACTTC
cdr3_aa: CASSPAGLAGVHEQYF

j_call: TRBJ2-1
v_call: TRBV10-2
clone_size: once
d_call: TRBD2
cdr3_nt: TGCGCCAGCAGTCACCTTAGACTAGCGGGAGTGTATGAGCAGTTCTTC
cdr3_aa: CASSHLRLAGVYEQFF

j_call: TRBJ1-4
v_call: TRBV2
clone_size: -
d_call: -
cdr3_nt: TGTGCCAGCAGTGAATTCCGTACAACTAATGAAAAACTGTTTTTT
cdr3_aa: CASSEFRTTNEKLFF

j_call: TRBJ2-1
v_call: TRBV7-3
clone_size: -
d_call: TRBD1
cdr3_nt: TGTGCCAGCAGCCTCTCTGAGGACAGGGAAGGCTATTGGCTTACCTACAATGAGCAGTTCTTC
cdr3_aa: CASSLSEDREGYWLTYNEQFF

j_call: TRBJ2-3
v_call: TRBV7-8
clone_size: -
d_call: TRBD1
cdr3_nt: TGTGCCAGCAGCTCCGACAGGGACATGGGGTATACGCAGTATTTT
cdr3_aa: CASSSDRDMGYTQYF

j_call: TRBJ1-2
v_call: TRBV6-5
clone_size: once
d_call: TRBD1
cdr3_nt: TGTGCCAGCAGTTACACGGGACAGGGAAGTGGCTACACCTTC
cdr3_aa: CASSYTGQGSGYTF

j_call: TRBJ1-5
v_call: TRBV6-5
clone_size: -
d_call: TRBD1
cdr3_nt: TGTGCCAGCATAGGGTCAGGGGGCTCTCAGCCCCAGCATTTT
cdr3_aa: CASIGSGGSQPQHF